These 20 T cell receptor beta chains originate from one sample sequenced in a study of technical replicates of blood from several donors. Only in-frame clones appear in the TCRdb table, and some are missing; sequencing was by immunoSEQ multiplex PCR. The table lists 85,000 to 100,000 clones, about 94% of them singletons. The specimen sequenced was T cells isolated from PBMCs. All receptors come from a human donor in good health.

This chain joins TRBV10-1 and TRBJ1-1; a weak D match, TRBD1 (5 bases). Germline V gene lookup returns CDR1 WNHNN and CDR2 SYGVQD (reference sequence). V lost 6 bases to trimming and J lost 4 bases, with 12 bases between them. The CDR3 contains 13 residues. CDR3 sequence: CASRAPGGTEAFF. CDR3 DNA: TGCGCCAGCAGGGCCCCGGGGGGCACTGAAGCTTTCTTT.

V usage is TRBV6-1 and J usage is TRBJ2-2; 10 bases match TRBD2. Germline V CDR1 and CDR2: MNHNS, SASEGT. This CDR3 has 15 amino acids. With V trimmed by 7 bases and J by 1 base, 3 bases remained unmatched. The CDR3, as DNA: TGTGCCAGCAAAAAGCGGGGGGGGAACACCGGGGAGCTGTTTTTT. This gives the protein CASKKRGGNTGELFF.

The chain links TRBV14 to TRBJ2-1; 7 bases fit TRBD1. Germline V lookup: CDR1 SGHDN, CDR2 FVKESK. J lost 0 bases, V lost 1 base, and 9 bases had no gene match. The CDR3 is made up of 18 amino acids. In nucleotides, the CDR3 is TGTGCCAGCAGCCAAGGTTGGGGACAGCGAAGCTCCTACAATGAGCAGTTCTTC. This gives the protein CASSQGWGQRSSYNEQFF.

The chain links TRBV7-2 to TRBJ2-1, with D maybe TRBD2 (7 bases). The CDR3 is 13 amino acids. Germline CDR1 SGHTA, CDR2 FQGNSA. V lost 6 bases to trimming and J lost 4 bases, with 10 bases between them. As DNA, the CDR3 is TGTGCCAGCAGAAAGGGGGGGTACAATGAGCAGTTCTTC. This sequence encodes CASRKGGYNEQFF. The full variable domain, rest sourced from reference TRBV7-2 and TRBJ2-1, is GAGVSQSPSNKVTEKGKDVELRCDPISGHTALYWYRQSLGQGLEFLIYFQGNSAPDKSGLPSDRFSAERTGGSVSTLTIQRTQQEDSAVYLCASRKGGYNEQFFGPGTRLTVL.

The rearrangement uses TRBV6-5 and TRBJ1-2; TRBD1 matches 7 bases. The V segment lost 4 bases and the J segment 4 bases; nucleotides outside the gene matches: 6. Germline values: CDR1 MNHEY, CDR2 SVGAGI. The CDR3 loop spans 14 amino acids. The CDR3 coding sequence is TGTGCCAGCAGTTTATCAGGGGGTCTCTATGGCTACACCTTC. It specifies CASSLSGGLYGYTF.

DNA for the CDR3: TGTGCCAGCACCCGGACTAGCGGGAGAGTCTATGAGCAGTTCTTC. Its translation: CASTRTSGRVYEQFF. The chain employs TRBV27 and TRBJ2-1; 13 bases are shared with TRBD2. CDR3 length: 15 amino acids. Germline values: CDR1 MNHEY, CDR2 SMNVEV (reference sequence). V lost 7 bases and J lost 8; bases outside the gene matches: 8.

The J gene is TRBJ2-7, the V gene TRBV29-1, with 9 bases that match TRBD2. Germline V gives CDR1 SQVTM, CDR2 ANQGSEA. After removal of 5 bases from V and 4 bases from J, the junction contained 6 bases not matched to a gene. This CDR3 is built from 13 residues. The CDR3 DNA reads TGCAGCGTTCTGCTAGCGGGAAGGTACGAGCAGTACTTC. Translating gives CSVLLAGRYEQYF.

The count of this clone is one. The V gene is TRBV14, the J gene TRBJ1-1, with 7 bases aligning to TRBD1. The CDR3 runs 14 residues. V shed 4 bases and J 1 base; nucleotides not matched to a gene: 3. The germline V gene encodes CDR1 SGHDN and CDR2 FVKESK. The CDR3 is CASSPNRGNTEAFF. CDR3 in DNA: TGTGCCAGCAGCCCGAACAGGGGGAACACTGAAGCTTTCTTT.

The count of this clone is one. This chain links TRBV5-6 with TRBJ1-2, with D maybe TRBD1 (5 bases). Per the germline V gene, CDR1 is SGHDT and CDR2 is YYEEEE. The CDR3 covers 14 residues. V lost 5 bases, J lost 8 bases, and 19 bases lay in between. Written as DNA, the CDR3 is TGTGCCAGCAGGGGGGAGGACACGGGCCAAGGCTACACCTTC. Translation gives CASRGEDTGQGYTF. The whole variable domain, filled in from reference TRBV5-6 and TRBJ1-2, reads DAGVTQSPTHLIKTRGQQVTLRCSPKSGHDTVSWYQQALGQGPQFIFQYYEEEERQRGNFPDRFSGHQFPNYSSELNVNALLLGDSALYLCASRGEDTGQGYTFGSGTRLTVV.

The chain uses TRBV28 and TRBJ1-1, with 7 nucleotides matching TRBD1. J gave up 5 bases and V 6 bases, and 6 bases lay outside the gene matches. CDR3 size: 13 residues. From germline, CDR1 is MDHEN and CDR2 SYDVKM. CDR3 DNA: TGTGCCAGCAGATTAACAGGGGCAACTGAAGCTTTCTTT. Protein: CASRLTGATEAFF.

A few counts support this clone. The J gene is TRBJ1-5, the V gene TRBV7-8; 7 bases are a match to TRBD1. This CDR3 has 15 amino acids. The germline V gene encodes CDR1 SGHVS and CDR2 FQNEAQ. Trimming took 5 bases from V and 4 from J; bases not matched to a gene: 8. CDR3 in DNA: TGTGCCAGCAGCGCCGTAGGGACAGCAAATCAGCCCCAGCATTTT. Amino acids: CASSAVGTANQPQHF.

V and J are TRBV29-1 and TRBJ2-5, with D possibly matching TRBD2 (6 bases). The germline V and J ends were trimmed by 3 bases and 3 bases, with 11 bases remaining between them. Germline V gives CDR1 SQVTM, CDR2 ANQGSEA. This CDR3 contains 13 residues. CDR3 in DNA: TGCAGCGTTGACGGAGGGCCCAAAGAGACCCAGTACTTC. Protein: CSVDGGPKETQYF.

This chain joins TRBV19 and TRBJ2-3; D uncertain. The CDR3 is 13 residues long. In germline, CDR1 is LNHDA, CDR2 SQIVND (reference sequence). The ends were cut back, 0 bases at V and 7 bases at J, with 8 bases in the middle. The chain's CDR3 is CASSIEQKNTQYF. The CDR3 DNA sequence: TGTGCCAGTAGTATAGAACAGAAGAATACGCAGTATTTT.

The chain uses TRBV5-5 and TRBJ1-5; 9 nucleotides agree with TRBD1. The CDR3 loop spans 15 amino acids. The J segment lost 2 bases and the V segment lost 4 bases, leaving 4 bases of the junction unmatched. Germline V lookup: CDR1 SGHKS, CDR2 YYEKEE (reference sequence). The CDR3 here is CASSRWTGGNQPQHF. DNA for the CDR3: TGTGCCAGCAGCAGATGGACAGGGGGCAATCAGCCCCAGCATTTT.

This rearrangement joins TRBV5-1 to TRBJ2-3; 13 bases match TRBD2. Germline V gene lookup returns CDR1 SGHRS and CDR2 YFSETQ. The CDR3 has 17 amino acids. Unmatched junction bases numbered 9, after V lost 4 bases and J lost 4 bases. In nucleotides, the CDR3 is TGCGCCAGCAGCCCCGCACTAGCGGGAGGGCATGCAGATACGCAGTATTTT. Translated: CASSPALAGGHADTQYF. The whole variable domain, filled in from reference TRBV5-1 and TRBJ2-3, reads KAGVTQTPRYLIKTRGQQVTLSCSPISGHRSVSWYQQTPGQGLQFLFEYFSETQRNKGNFPGRFSGRQFSNSRSEMNVSTLELGDSALYLCASSPALAGGHADTQYFGPGTRLTVL.

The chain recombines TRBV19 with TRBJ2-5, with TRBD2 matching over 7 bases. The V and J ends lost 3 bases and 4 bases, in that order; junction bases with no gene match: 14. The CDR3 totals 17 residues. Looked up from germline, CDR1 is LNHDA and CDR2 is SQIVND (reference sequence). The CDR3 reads CASSIGAQRGGGETQYF. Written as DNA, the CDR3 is TGTGCCAGTAGTATCGGTGCCCAGCGGGGAGGTGGAGAGACCCAGTACTTC.

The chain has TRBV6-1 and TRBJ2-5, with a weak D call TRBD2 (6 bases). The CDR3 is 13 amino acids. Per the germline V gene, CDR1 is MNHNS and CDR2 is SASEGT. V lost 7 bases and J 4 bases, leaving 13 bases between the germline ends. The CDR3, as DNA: TGTGCCAGCATGCGGGGTAACCGAGAGACCCAGTACTTC. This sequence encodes CASMRGNRETQYF.

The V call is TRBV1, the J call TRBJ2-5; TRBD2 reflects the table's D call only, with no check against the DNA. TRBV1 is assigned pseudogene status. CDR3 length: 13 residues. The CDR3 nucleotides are TGCACCAGCAGCGGGGGGGCGCAAGAGACCCAGTACTTC. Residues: CTSSGGAQETQYF.

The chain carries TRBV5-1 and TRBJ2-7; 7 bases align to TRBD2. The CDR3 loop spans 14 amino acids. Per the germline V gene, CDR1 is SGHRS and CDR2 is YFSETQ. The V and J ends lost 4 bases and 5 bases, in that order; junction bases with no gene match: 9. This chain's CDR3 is CASSTREGTDEQYF. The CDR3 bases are TGCGCCAGCAGCACCAGGGAGGGGACCGACGAGCAGTACTTC.

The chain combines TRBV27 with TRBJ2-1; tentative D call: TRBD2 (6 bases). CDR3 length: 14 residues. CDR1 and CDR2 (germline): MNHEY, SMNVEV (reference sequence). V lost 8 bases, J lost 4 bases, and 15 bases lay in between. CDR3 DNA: TGTGCCAGCCGCTTGAGCGGGTATTACAATGAGCAGTTCTTC. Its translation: CASRLSGYYNEQFF.